This section outlines one T cell receptor (beta chain) sequence together with its context. Antigen specificity is unknown. Here immunoSEQ multiplex PCR was the method, and the copy in TCRdb shows in-frame clones only, minus some. The table has under 25,000 clones, 92% seen once. This sample is drawn from a study of STAT3 mutations in large granular lymphocyte leukemia. Study details: Roughly half of the longitudinally sequenced T-LGLL patients carried detectable canonical activating STAT3 mutations.

Whole-study findings and limits: No sample exists from the first appearance of each clone. At least one immunodominant TCR beta clonotype appeared in every T-cell large granular lymphocyte leukemia patient. Suggested: STAT3 mutation was not the ancestral event for these clonal expansions. In some patients, a small highly pathogenic clone possibly went undetected.

Per the germline V gene, CDR1 is MNHNS and CDR2 is SASEGT. This CDR3 region has 14 residues. The germline V and J ends were trimmed by 2 bases and 3 bases, with 10 bases remaining between them. The sample comprised peripheral blood mononuclear cells. V usage is TRBV6-1 and J usage is TRBJ2-5; D unclear. The TCR comes from a man in his 60s with T-cell large granular lymphocyte leukemia. Some clones in this sample may be carry-over from other donors' samples. DNA for the CDR3: TGTGCCAGCAGTGAAAGGCCGAGTAAAGAGACCCAGTACTTC. As protein: CASSERPSKETQYF.